This T cell receptor beta chain stems from a study of blood T cell repertoires in COVID-19. Study details: Some COVID-19 samples were acute and others convalescent; all came from the United States, Italy and Spain. PBMCs, B-cell-depleted T cells, or T cells provided the cDNA or gDNA that made up the material.

J was trimmed by 1 base and V by 4 bases; bases with no gene match: 2. This CDR3 has 14 amino acids. The V gene's germline CDR1 is SNHLY and CDR2 FYNNEI. Authors' analysis steps: Nucleated cell counts were estimated from reference gene primer amplification. Repertoires were generated with immunoSEQ multiplex PCR, while TCRdb's copy carries only in-frame clones and drops some. V and J calls and clone size come straight from that table; D and trimming were deduced from the DNA. This sample has some 120,000 clones, with more than 75% found just once. The chain carries TRBV2 and TRBJ1-1; 8 positions match TRBD1. Sequences were obtained from peripheral blood. The TCR originated in a woman aged 45 to 65 with acute or convalescent COVID-19. The CDR3 sequence: CASSATGGNTEAFF. The CDR3 DNA reads TGTGCCAGCAGTGCCACAGGGGGGAACACTGAAGCTTTCTTT.